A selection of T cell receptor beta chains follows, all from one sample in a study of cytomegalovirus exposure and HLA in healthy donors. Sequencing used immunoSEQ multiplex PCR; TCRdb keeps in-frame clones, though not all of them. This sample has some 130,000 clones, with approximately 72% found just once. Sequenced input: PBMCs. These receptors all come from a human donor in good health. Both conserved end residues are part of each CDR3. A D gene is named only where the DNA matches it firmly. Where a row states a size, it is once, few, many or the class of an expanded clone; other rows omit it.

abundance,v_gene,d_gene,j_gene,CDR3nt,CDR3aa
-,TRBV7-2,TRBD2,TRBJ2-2,TGTGCCAGCACCTCCCAACTAGCGGGGTCCGGGGAGCTGTTTTTT,CASTSQLAGSGELFF
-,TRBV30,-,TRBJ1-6,TGTGCCTGGAGTAGGGGGACAACGAATAATTCACCCCTCCACTTT,CAWSRGTTNNSPLHF
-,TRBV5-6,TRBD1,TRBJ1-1,TGTGCCAGCAGCTCCCGGCAGGGGGAGAACACTGAAGCTTTCTTT,CASSSRQGENTEAFF
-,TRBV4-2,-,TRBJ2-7,TGTGCCAGCAGCCAAGACCGGCTGGCGGCTGGCGAGCAGTACTTC,CASSQDRLAAGEQYF
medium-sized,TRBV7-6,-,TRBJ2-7,TGTGCCAGCAGCCCACGACGGGTCTCCTACGAGCAGTACTTC,CASSPRRVSYEQYF
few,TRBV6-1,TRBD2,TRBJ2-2,TGTGCCAGCAGTGAAGACCCGCCGGGGCGGGGGGTGACCGGGGAGCTGTTTTTT,CASSEDPPGRGVTGELFF
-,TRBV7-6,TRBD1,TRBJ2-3,TGTGCCAGCAGCCTAGGGACAGGGAGGAGCACAGATACGCAGTATTTT,CASSLGTGRSTDTQYF
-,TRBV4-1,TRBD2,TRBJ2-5,TGCGCCAGCAGCACCCGTTATAGCGGGGGGGCCCAAGAGACCCAGTACTTC,CASSTRYSGGAQETQYF
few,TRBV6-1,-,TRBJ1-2,TGTGCCAGCAGTGACGCCCCAACAGGTCACACCTTC,CASSDAPTGHTF
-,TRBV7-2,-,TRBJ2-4,TGTGCCAGCAGCTTAGACAGCGCCAAAAACATTCAGTACTTC,CASSLDSAKNIQYF
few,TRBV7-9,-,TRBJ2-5,TGTGCCAGCAGCTTAAGTCGGGAGACCCAGTACTTC,CASSLSRETQYF
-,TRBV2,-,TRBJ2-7,TGTGCCAGCAGTGAAACTAGGCCGAGCTCCTACGAGCAGTACTTC,CASSETRPSSYEQYF
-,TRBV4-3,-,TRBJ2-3,TGCGCCAGCAGCCAAGATAGACTGGGTCCAGATACGCAGTATTTT,CASSQDRLGPDTQYF
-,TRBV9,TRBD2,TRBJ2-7,TGTGCCAGCAGCGAGGGGACTAGCGGGAGGGACGAGCAGTACTTC,CASSEGTSGRDEQYF
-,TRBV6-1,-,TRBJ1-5,TGTGCCACCCAGCTCAGGGCGGCAAGCAATCAGCCCCAGCATTTT,CATQLRAASNQPQHF
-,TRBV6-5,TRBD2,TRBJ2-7,TGTGCCAGCAGCGAGAGGGGACTAGCGGGCCACGAGCAGTACTTC,CASSERGLAGHEQYF
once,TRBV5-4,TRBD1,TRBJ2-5,TGTGCCAGCAGCTTAGTCGGACAGGGGGGTAAAGGGGAGCAGTACTTC,CASSLVGQGGKGEQYF
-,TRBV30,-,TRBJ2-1,TGTGCCTGGAGTGTAGGGGGGGGCAATGAGCAGTTCTTC,CAWSVGGGNEQFF
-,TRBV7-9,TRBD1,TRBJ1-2,TGTTCCAGCAGCTTACAGGGGGCAGATGGCTACACCTTC,CSSSLQGADGYTF
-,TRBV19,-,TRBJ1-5,TGTGCCAGTAGTATGGGCCAGGGTCGCCAGCCCCAGCATTTT,CASSMGQGRQPQHF
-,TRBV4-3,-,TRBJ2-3,TGCGCCAGCAGCCCCTCACAGGGCGGCACAGATACGCAGTATTTT,CASSPSQGGTDTQYF
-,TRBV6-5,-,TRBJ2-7,TGTGCCAGCAGTGTGACTCTGGAGACGTACGAGCAGTACTTC,CASSVTLETYEQYF
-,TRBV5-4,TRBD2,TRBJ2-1,TGTGCCAGCAGCAGAGGACTAGCGGGGGGGCGCAACAATGAGCAGTTCTTC,CASSRGLAGGRNNEQFF
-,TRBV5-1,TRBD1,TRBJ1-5,TGCGCCAGCAGCTTGTCAGGGACAGGAGGCAATCAGCCCCAGCATTTT,CASSLSGTGGNQPQHF
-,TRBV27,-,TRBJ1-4,TGTGCCAGCAGTCGAACAGGGCCAACTAATGAAAAACTGTTTTTT,CASSRTGPTNEKLFF
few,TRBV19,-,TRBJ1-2,TGTGCCAGTAGTTATGGGGCAGGGGTCTATGGCTACACCTTC,CASSYGAGVYGYTF
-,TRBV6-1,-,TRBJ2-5,TGTGCCAGCAGTGAAGATGTGGGGCCCGAAGAGACCCAGTACTTC,CASSEDVGPEETQYF
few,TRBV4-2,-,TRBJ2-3,TGTGCCAGCAGCGAGAGCTTCCGGGATACGCAGTATTTT,CASSESFRDTQYF
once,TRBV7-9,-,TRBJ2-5,TGTGCCAGCAGCTTAGTCCAGGGGGGCACAGAGACCCAGTACTTC,CASSLVQGGTETQYF
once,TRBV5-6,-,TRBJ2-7,TGTGCCAGCAGAGTCAGGGCCCTCTCCTACGAGCAGTACTTC,CASRVRALSYEQYF
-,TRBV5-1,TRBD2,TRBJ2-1,TGCGCCAGCAGCCGGGGGGGGACTAGCGGGAGTCCCACCTACAATGAGCAGTTCTTC,CASSRGGTSGSPTYNEQFF
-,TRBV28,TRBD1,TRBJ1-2,TGTGCCAGCAGTTTCGACAGGGGGCTCAATGGCTACACCTTC,CASSFDRGLNGYTF
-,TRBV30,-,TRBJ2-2,TGTGCCTGGAGTCAGCGGACTAAAAACACCGGGGAGCTGTTTTTT,CAWSQRTKNTGELFF
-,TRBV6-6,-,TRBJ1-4,TGTGCCAGCAGATCCGGTCCTAATGAAAAACTGTTTTTT,CASRSGPNEKLFF
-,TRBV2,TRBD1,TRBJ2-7,TGTGCCAGCAGAGGGACAGGGGGCTCCGAGCAGTACTTC,CASRGTGGSEQYF
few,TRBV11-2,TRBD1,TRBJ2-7,TGTGCCAGCAGCTTAGCCGCGTGGACAGGATCCTACGAGCAGTACTTC,CASSLAAWTGSYEQYF
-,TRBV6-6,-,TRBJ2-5,TGTGCCTCCAGGGGCTGGGGCTTTATGGAGACCCAGTACTTC,CASRGWGFMETQYF
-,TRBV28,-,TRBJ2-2,TGTGCCAGCAGGATTACGGGGTGGGAAACCGGGGAGCTGTTTTTT,CASRITGWETGELFF
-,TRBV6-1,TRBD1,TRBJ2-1,TGTGCCAGCAGTGGTGACATGGGGGACAGTTACAATGAGCAGTTCTTC,CASSGDMGDSYNEQFF
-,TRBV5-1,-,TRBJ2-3,TGCGCCAGCAGCTTGGGAGGTAGAAGACCCACAGATACGCAGTATTTT,CASSLGGRRPTDTQYF
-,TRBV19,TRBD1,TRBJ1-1,TGTGCCAGTAGTAACCGACAGGGATCCACTGAAGCTTTCTTT,CASSNRQGSTEAFF
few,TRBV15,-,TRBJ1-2,TGTGCCACCAGCAGAGATGGGAGGGTGGACTATGCCTACACCTTC,CATSRDGRVDYAYTF
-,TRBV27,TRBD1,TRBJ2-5,TGTGCCAGCAGTAAGGACAGGGCCCAGGGGGAGACCCAGTACTTC,CASSKDRAQGETQYF